This entry lists 2 T cell receptor beta chains sequenced from one sample in a study of blood T cell repertoires in COVID-19. Method: immunoSEQ multiplex PCR; TCRdb's copy keeps in-frame clones and lacks some. The sample carries under 300,000 clones, about nine tenths recorded once. Sequencing was carried out using peripheral blood. All receptors come from a man aged 55 to 70 who had recovered from COVID-19.

This clone was seen a single time. This rearrangement joins TRBV7-6 to TRBJ2-5, with 7 bases that match TRBD1. Germline assignment: CDR1 SGHVS and CDR2 FNYEAQ. This CDR3 contains 13 residues. V dropped 6 bases and J dropped 3; count of bases not matched to a gene: 4. The CDR3 nucleotides read TGTGCCAGCAGAAAAGGGGGCGAAGAGACCCAGTACTTC. The encoded protein is CASRKGGEETQYF.

This chain links TRBV6-5 with TRBJ2-2; D is ambiguous. The germline gives CDR1 MNHEY, CDR2 SVGAGI. Deletions cut 7 bases from V and 1 base from J, with 10 bases between. This CDR3 spans 14 amino acids. CDR3: CASTTYGNTGELFF. CDR3 DNA: TGTGCCAGCACTACCTACGGGAACACCGGGGAGCTGTTTTTT.